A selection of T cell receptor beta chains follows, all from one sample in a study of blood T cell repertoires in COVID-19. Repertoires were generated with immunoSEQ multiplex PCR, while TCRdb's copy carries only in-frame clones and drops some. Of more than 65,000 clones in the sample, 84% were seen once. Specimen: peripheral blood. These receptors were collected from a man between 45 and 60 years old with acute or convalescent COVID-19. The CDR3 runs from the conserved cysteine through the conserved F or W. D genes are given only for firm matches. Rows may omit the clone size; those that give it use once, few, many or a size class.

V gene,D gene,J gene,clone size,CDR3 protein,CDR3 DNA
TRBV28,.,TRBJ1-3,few,CASSFRGLSSGNTIYF,TGTGCCAGCAGTTTCAGGGGCTTGAGCTCTGGAAACACCATATATTTT
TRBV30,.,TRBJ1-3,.,CAWTVGGVGNTIYF,TGTGCCTGGACCGTGGGGGGAGTAGGAAACACCATATATTTT
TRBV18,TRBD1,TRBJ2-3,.,CASSPGTGSYTQYF,TGTGCCAGCTCACCAGGGACAGGGTCATATACGCAGTATTTT
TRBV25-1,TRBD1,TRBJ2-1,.,CASSELGGQGYNEQFF,TGTGCCAGCAGTGAACTTGGGGGACAGGGTTACAATGAGCAGTTCTTC
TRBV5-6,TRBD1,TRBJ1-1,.,CASSFVQGSLNTEAFF,TGTGCCAGCAGCTTCGTACAGGGGTCTTTGAACACTGAAGCTTTCTTT
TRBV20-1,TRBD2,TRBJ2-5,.,CSAVAGETQYF,TGCAGTGCAGTAGCGGGGGAGACCCAGTACTTC
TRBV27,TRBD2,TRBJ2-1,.,CASSLVLASGVGEQFF,TGTGCCAGCAGTTTAGTCCTGGCTAGCGGGGTAGGGGAGCAGTTCTTC
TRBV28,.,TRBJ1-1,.,CASSFRESEAFF,TGTGCCAGCAGTTTTCGGGAATCTGAAGCTTTCTTT
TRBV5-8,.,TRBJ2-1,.,CASSPPLGGSLGNEQFF,TGTGCCAGCAGCCCGCCCCTAGGCGGCAGCCTAGGCAATGAGCAGTTCTTC
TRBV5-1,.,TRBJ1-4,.,CASYMGLATNEKLFF,TGCGCCAGCTATATGGGACTAGCAACTAATGAAAAACTGTTTTTT
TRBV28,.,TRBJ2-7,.,CASSWAAPPYYEQYF,TGTGCCAGCAGTTGGGCAGCACCCCCCTACTACGAGCAGTACTTC
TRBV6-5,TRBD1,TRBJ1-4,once,CASSHRDRVKKLFF,TGTGCCAGCAGCCACCGGGACAGGGTTAAAAAACTGTTTTTT
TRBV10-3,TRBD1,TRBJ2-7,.,CAISPETGDYEQYF,TGTGCCATCAGTCCCGAAACAGGGGACTACGAGCAGTACTTC
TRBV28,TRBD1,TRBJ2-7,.,CASRNTGGASYEQYF,TGTGCCAGCAGAAACACAGGGGGCGCGTCCTACGAGCAGTACTTC